The source of this T cell receptor beta chain is a study of blood T cell repertoires in COVID-19. Study background: Sites across the United States, Italy and Spain contributed samples from acute and convalescent COVID-19. Sources were T cells, B-cell-depleted T cells, or PBMCs; the material itself was cDNA or gDNA.

The length of the CDR3 is 17 residues. Germline V CDR1 and CDR2: GTSNPN, SVGIG (reference sequence). After removal of 1 base from V and 0 bases from J, the junction contained 8 bases not matched to a gene. Profiled with immunoSEQ multiplex PCR; TCRdb holds only in-frame clones, not every one. The repertoire includes 120,000 to 150,000 clones, 88% of them detected once, and 10% to 13% sits in the top ten. The chain combines TRBV30 with TRBJ1-3; 8 positions agree with TRBD1. Input material: peripheral blood. The clonotype originates from a man aged 55 to 70 with active or convalescent COVID-19. The CDR3 DNA is TGTGCCTGGAGTGGCTACAGGGGGGCCGACTCTGGAAACACCATATATTTT. Its protein is CAWSGYRGADSGNTIYF.